A single T cell receptor (beta chain) is shown here with its context. This clonotype was detected ten times or more. Its recognized antigen is unknown. No base quality information exists; no much larger clone differs at one position. The sample originates from a study of T cells in Graves' hyperthyroidism and ophthalmopathy (dated by TCRdb to the late 2010s). Regarding the research as a whole: Peripheral blood samples were taken at the time of initial diagnosis, prior to any treatment. A discovery cohort of approximately 97 patients, approximately 45 with Graves' ophthalmopathy and approximately 55 with stable Graves' hyperthyroidism, was used to find distinguishing TCR V-J signatures. After sampling, hyperthyroidism patients received methimazole starting at 30 mg daily, and ophthalmopathy patients received high-dose intravenous methylprednisolone. In about 6 Graves' hyperthyroidism patients, the study also compared T-cell repertoires from thyroid tissue with T-cell repertoires from blood. TCR Vbeta CDR3 sequencing of 130 to 150 peripheral blood samples (fewer than 45 ophthalmopathy, 75 or so hyperthyroidism and around 17 progressor patients) is reported in the paper. Prospective prediction of ophthalmopathy was tested in an independent validation cohort consisting of roughly 19 hyperthyroidism patients and some 16 patients who later progressed to ophthalmopathy. For training and testing, the 80 to 100 patients in the discovery cohort were randomly divided in a 7:3 ratio.

Amplification of TCR beta CDR3 regions was carried out from RNA transcripts. For the first round of RT-PCR on the TCR CDR3, the HTBI primer set was used together with the Qiagen OneStep RT-PCR kit. Libraries were constructed in a second round of multiplex PCR, after which size selection and purification were performed. Sequencing of the libraries was done on an Illumina HiSeq2000 using paired-end 100 bp reads. In the source study's methods: SOAPnuke was used to process the raw data, throwing out any read that contained adapters or uncalled bases, had a mean Phred below 15, or lacked an exact constant-primer or identifier match. COPE v1.2.5 was used to merge high-quality paired reads, and clonotypes were defined as unique nucleotide sequences. Clonotypes were aligned to IMGT TRBV, TRBD and TRBJ reference segments using MiTCR v1.1. The analysis included only V-J combinations with a frequency above 0.0001, which together covered 98% to 99.2% of the repertoires. The TCS score was defined as the ratio of F50 (clonal expansion) to E x V (chaos), calculated using BLOSUM62-based TCRdist between CDR3 peptides within each V-J. Welch's t-statistics and random forest reduced 500 to 550 V-J features to 10 to 15, which were used in a naive Bayes classifier (R e1071). TCRdb reanalyzed the raw reads on its own, using fastp at Q25 for trimming and MiXCR for clone calling, and kept in-frame beta chains. Merged by CDR3 protein, the rows form single entries marked with the most common genes and DNA. The V and J calls come from TCRdb's annotation, not from the publication. In this sample the table shows roughly 300,000 distinct CDR3 sequences, 25% to 30% of which occur a single time. Clones ranked in the top ten supply about 30% of the sample.

Hyperthyroidism patients were aged 18 to 65 years and newly diagnosed, with disease duration of less than 2 months. Patients with uncontrolled infections, other autoimmune diseases, pregnancy or lactation were excluded. Diagnoses were based on clinical symptoms, serum thyroxine and TRAb, thyroid ultrasound and orbital computed tomography. For progressor patients, blood was drawn at the first diagnosis of hyperthyroidism, before any ophthalmopathy symptoms had appeared. Ficoll-Paque density gradient centrifugation was used to isolate PBMCs from approximately 10 ml of fresh peripheral blood. Patients classed as progressors first received a Graves' hyperthyroidism diagnosis and then went on to develop ophthalmopathy during follow-up. Total RNA was extracted using Trizol reagent, and RNA quality was assessed on an Agilent 2100 Bioanalyzer. V is clipped by 1 base and J by 0 bases, and the sequence between their germline boundaries is 6 bases long. Its CDR3 holds 14 amino acids, cysteine through phenylalanine. The DNA shown is the 42-base CDR3, in frame from base 1.

The full study reports these points: In validation, progression to ophthalmopathy was predicted by the model with roughly 69% sensitivity and 72.22% specificity, a median of roughly six months before onset. No statistical method was used to fix the sample size in advance, and group allocation was not hidden from the investigators. A model built on a 13 V-J signature distinguished ophthalmopathy from stable hyperthyroidism, reaching 87.88% sensitivity and under 84% specificity in cross-validation and 80%/75% in testing. Most expanded thyroid clonotypes (frequency above 0.001) were also found in blood, which suggests that blood repertoires may mirror thyroid immune responses.

Sequencing was carried out using blood. The origin of this receptor is a man aged 35 to 55 with Graves' hyperthyroidism that later progressed to Graves' ophthalmopathy. The sequence joins TRBV12-3 or TRBV12-4 to TRBJ2-5, with the D gene call left open. CDR3 region: CASSLDGNQETQYF. The nucleotide sequence reads as follows: TGTGCCAGCAGTTTAGACGGAAACCAAGAGACCCAGTACTTC.